A few counts support the clone carrying this T cell receptor (beta chain). The antigen is undetermined. The sample originates from a study of human T cells and chemical hapten exposure. Study information: Sensitization applied 2% DPC to about 2 cm by about 2 cm of upper inner arm skin. Broader study findings: There was no change with DPC sensitization in TCRs above 1 in 1000 frequency.

The time point is: patch test 2, 6 weeks after DPC sensitization. Specified treatment: therapeutic diphenylcyclopropenone sensitization with weekly scalp DPC. The CDR3 has 17 amino acids. Trimming took 7 bases from V and 0 from J; bases not matched to a gene: 14. The germline CDR1 and CDR2 sequences are SQVTM and ANQGSEA. Library construction involved attaching unique molecular identifiers to individual cDNA molecules, which allowed quantitative, reproducible TCR counting. Authors' processing steps: Per-sample TCR counts ranged from roughly 20,000 to 750,000, median about 98,000. TCRdb recomputed calls from the RACE reads with MiXCR, one row per CDR3 protein. Here the V and J calls rest on TCRdb's processing, not on the authors' analysis. Seen here are hundreds of thousands of distinct CDR3 sequences, roughly 6% observed once, and the top ten hold around 6.1%.

Sequences were derived from whole blood, sampled in connection with sensitization to the hapten diphenylcyclopropenone (DPC). This chain connects TRBV29-1 to TRBJ1-1; 10 positions match TRBD1. This clonotype was obtained from a woman aged 18-29 years with alopecia areata. Some clones in this sample may be carry-over from other donors' samples. The CDR3 coding sequence is TGCAGCGGGGGACACCGGGACAGGGGCGGGATGAACACTGAAGCTTTCTTT. Encoded protein: CSGGHRDRGGMNTEAFF.